Shown below are 25 T cell receptor beta chains from a single sample sequenced in a study of blood T cell repertoires in COVID-19. Profiled with immunoSEQ multiplex PCR; TCRdb holds only in-frame clones, not every one. Here the sample spans about 310,000 clones, more than 75% being singletons. Input material: peripheral blood. The receptors stem from a man aged 70-80 years with acute or convalescent COVID-19.

The chain uses TRBV10-3 and TRBJ2-1, with 9 bases identical to TRBD2. V dropped 1 base and J dropped 3; count of bases not matched to a gene: 1. CDR3 length: 15 amino acids. Germline CDR1 and CDR2: ENHRY and SYGVKD. The CDR3 is CAISEFSGGYNEQFF. CDR3 nucleotides: TGTGCCATCAGTGAGTTTAGCGGGGGCTACAATGAGCAGTTCTTC.

The V gene is TRBV3-1 (or the pseudogene TRBV3-2), the J gene TRBJ1-4, with no clear D. Trimming removed 2 bases from V and 3 bases from J, with 13 bases in between. This CDR3 has 16 amino acids. CDR1 is LGHDT and CDR2 is YNNKEL in the germline V gene (reference sequence). The CDR3 region is CASSQPRTGANEKLFF. Here the CDR3 DNA reads TGTGCCAGCAGCCAACCTCGGACCGGGGCTAATGAAAAACTGTTTTTT.

The gene calls are TRBV7-2 and TRBJ1-2, with 8 nucleotides matching TRBD1. Germline CDR1 reads SGHTA; CDR2 reads FQGNSA. Trimming cost V 1 base and J 7 bases; bases outside gene matches: 5. The CDR3 loop spans 14 amino acids. CDR3 region: CASSLVDRGSGYTF. As DNA, the CDR3 is TGTGCCAGCAGCTTAGTCGACAGGGGATCTGGCTACACCTTC.

V gene TRBV4-3 combines with J gene TRBJ2-7, with 10 bases identical to TRBD2. CDR3 length: 16 amino acids. Germline CDR1 reads LGHNA; CDR2 reads YSLEER. V lost 0 bases to trimming and J lost 5 bases; unmatched junction nucleotides: 7. Here the CDR3 DNA reads TGCGCCAGCAGCCAAGATAACAGCGGGGGGGCCCACGAGCAGTACTTC. Its translation is CASSQDNSGGAHEQYF.

The chain has TRBV3-1 (or the pseudogene TRBV3-2) and TRBJ2-3; maybe TRBD1 (6 bases). Trimming cost V 4 bases and J 7 bases, with 21 bases left between them. CDR1 and CDR2 from the germline V gene are LGHDT and YNNKEL (reference sequence). The CDR3 extends over 16 amino acids. The CDR3 coding sequence is TGTGCCAGCAGCCCTCGAAAGAGGACAGATATGAATACGCAGTATTTT. This encodes CASSPRKRTDMNTQYF.

The chain couples TRBV27 to TRBJ2-7, with 8 bases identical to TRBD1. Germline trimming cut 6 bases from V and 1 base from J; bases unmatched to any gene: 8. The CDR3 extends over 15 amino acids. Germline V lookup: CDR1 MNHEY, CDR2 SMNVEV (reference sequence). CDR3 loop: CASRTGGSGSYEQYF. As DNA, the CDR3 is TGTGCCAGCAGAACAGGGGGATCGGGATCCTACGAGCAGTACTTC.

The chain employs TRBV28 and TRBJ2-7; 9 bases agree with TRBD1. J lost 1 base, V lost 10 bases, and 14 bases had no gene match. CDR3 size: 16 residues. Germline V CDR1 and CDR2: MDHEN, SYDVKM. The CDR3 DNA sequence: TGTGCCACCTCTCCGGGACAGGGCAGAGGGTCCTACGAGCAGTACTTC. As protein: CATSPGQGRGSYEQYF.

In this sample, this clone turned up once. CDR3 in amino acids: CASSQGGPNSPLHF. The CDR3 region has the DNA TGTGCCAGCAGCCAAGGGGGGCCTAATTCACCCCTCCACTTT. J is TRBJ1-6 and V is TRBV4-2; TRBD1 is a possible D gene (6 bases). The CDR3 is 14 residues long. Germline-derived CDR1 and CDR2 are LGHNA and YNFKEQ. V was pared by 1 base and J by 6 bases, with 7 bases between.

The gene calls are TRBV2 and TRBJ1-2; TRBD1 matches at 10 bases. Germline V gene lookup returns CDR1 SNHLY and CDR2 FYNNEI. The length of the CDR3 is 12 residues. V shed 10 bases and J 7 bases; nucleotides not matched to a gene: 6. CDR3 in amino acids: CAIRDRGGGYTF. CDR3 coding DNA: TGTGCCATTAGGGACAGGGGAGGTGGCTACACCTTC.

V usage is TRBV19 and J usage is TRBJ2-7; tentatively, D is TRBD2 (6 bases). Trimming took 5 bases from V and 6 from J, leaving 17 bases between them. Germline V gives CDR1 LNHDA, CDR2 SQIVND (reference sequence). This CDR3 contains 14 residues. CDR3 in amino acids: CASSLREPGVEQYF. CDR3 bases: TGTGCCAGTAGTCTCAGGGAGCCGGGGGTCGAGCAGTACTTC.

The CDR3 spells CASSPQGDVEKLFF. CDR3 DNA: TGTGCCAGCAGCCCACAGGGTGATGTTGAAAAACTGTTTTTT. J is TRBJ1-4 and V is TRBV9; TRBD1 might be the D (6 bases). Germline V gene lookup returns CDR1 SGDLS and CDR2 YYNGEE. The germline V and J ends were trimmed by 4 bases and 7 bases, with 14 bases remaining between them. The CDR3 loop spans 14 amino acids.

This chain links TRBV6-2 or TRBV6-3 with TRBJ1-5, with a weak D call TRBD1 (5 bases). Between the trimmed V and J ends, which lost 4 bases and 12 bases, there was a span of 22 bases. CDR3 length equals 15 residues. Germline V gene lookup returns CDR1 MNHEY and CDR2 SVGEGT. The CDR3 here is CASSSQGIGGVLQHF. The CDR3 coding sequence is TGTGCCAGCAGTTCCCAGGGTATTGGAGGGGTTCTCCAGCATTTT.

The rearrangement uses TRBV4-1 and TRBJ2-1, with D maybe TRBD1 (6 bases). The V gene lost 6 bases and the J gene lost 0 bases, with 12 bases spanning the gap. The CDR3 extends over 15 amino acids. Germline V gives CDR1 MGHRA, CDR2 YSYEKL. The CDR3 DNA sequence: TGCGCCAGCAGTCATGACAGGAGCTCCTACAATGAGCAGTTCTTC. It specifies CASSHDRSSYNEQFF.

This clone has only one observation. This chain uses TRBV5-1 with TRBJ1-2; no firm D call. Germline V gene sequence: CDR1 SGHRS, CDR2 YFSETQ. The V end lost 0 bases, the J end lost 1 base, and 13 bases lay between the germline ends. CDR3 length equals 16 residues. DNA of the CDR3: TGCGCCAGCAGCTTGGCCCCTTTAGGAGGTAACTATGGCTACACCTTC. It translates to CASSLAPLGGNYGYTF. Full variable domain (rest looked up from reference TRBV5-1 and TRBJ1-2): KAGVTQTPRYLIKTRGQQVTLSCSPISGHRSVSWYQQTPGQGLQFLFEYFSETQRNKGNFPGRFSGRQFSNSRSEMNVSTLELGDSALYLCASSLAPLGGNYGYTFGSGTRLTVV.

The rearrangement uses TRBV4-3 and TRBJ1-6; TRBD1 agrees at 7 bases. Germline-derived CDR1 and CDR2 are LGHNA and YSLEER. J lost 8 bases, V lost 0 bases, and 16 bases had no gene match. The CDR3 length is 19 residues. The CDR3 loop reads CASSQDQPGGFTSHSPLHF. CDR3 DNA: TGCGCCAGCAGCCAAGATCAGCCAGGGGGTTTCACTTCTCATTCACCCCTCCACTTT.

The chain joins TRBV19 to TRBJ2-1, with a weak D call TRBD1 (5 bases). Germline V gene sequence: CDR1 LNHDA, CDR2 SQIVND (reference sequence). This CDR3 has 14 amino acids. V was clipped by 4 bases and J by 2 bases, with 9 bases between them. CDR3 DNA: TGTGCCAGTAGTAAAGGGGCCACCTACAATGAGCAGTTCTTC. Its protein product is CASSKGATYNEQFF.

This sequence joins TRBV11-2 and TRBJ2-7; 10 nucleotides align to TRBD2. CDR1 SGHAT and CDR2 FQNNGV come from the germline V gene. This CDR3 is built from 18 residues. J lost 1 base, V lost 1 base, and 10 bases had no gene match. The CDR3 DNA is TGTGCCAGCAGCTTAGTCCGGGCCGGGACTAGCGTTTCCTACGAGCAGTACTTC. Encoded protein: CASSLVRAGTSVSYEQYF. The full variable domain, with the rest looked up from reference TRBV11-2 and TRBJ2-7, is EAGVAQSPRYKIIEKRQSVAFWCNPISGHATLYWYQQILGQGPKLLIQFQNNGVVDDSQLPKDRFSAERLKGVDSTLKIQPAKLEDSAVYLCASSLVRAGTSVSYEQYFGPGTRLTVT.

V is TRBV27 and J is TRBJ1-6; maybe TRBD1 (6 bases). The CDR3 runs 18 residues. CDR1 MNHEY and CDR2 SMNVEV come from the germline V gene (reference sequence). Trimming cost V 5 bases and J 9 bases, with 26 bases left between them. Here the CDR3 reads CASSTRTANVLRISPLHF. The CDR3 region has the DNA TGTGCCAGCAGTACACGGACAGCTAACGTTCTACGAATTTCACCCCTCCACTTT.

The chain uses TRBV11-1 and TRBJ2-2; D might be TRBD2 (7 bases). The V end was cut by 2 bases, the J end by 5 bases, with 12 bases between. There are 15 residues in the CDR3. Germline CDR1 and CDR2: SGHAT and FQDESV (reference sequence). CDR3 sequence reads: CASSLSGGATGELFF. CDR3 sequence (DNA): TGTGCCAGCAGCTTATCGGGGGGCGCTACCGGGGAGCTGTTTTTT.

J is TRBJ2-5 and V is TRBV7-8; no clear D. CDR1 is SGHVS, CDR2 FQNEAQ, per germline. The CDR3 is made up of 15 amino acids. V lost 2 bases, J lost 5 bases, and 15 bases lay in between. The CDR3: CASSLSQGVGETQYF. CDR3 nucleotides: TGTGCCAGCAGCTTAAGTCAAGGAGTCGGCGAGACCCAGTACTTC.

The gene calls are TRBV6-5 and TRBJ1-6; no definite D call. The germline V gene encodes CDR1 MNHEY and CDR2 SVGAGI. This CDR3 region has 14 residues. Trimming cost V 0 bases and J 9 bases, with 9 bases left between them. The CDR3 region has the DNA TGTGCCAGCAGTTACTCGGTGCCAGGTTCACCCCTCCACTTT. Its protein is CASSYSVPGSPLHF.

The V and J genes are TRBV28 and TRBJ2-3, with D perhaps TRBD1 (6 bases). This CDR3 comprises 15 residues. Germline CDR1 and CDR2: MDHEN and SYDVKM. Trimming removed 5 bases at V and 3 bases at J, with 15 bases between. Here the CDR3 reads CASSPWTAKTDTQYF. CDR3 coding DNA: TGTGCCAGCAGTCCATGGACAGCTAAAACAGATACGCAGTATTTT.

This clone was found a few times. The chain recombines TRBV4-1 with TRBJ1-1; D is unresolved. V was pared by 0 bases and J by 7 bases, with 9 bases between. The CDR3 is 13 amino acids. Germline V gene data show CDR1 as MGHRA and CDR2 as YSYEKL. The CDR3, as DNA: TGCGCCAGCAGCCAAGAGGTACTCGTTGAAGCTTTCTTT. This translates into CASSQEVLVEAFF.

The chain uses TRBV18 and TRBJ2-1, with D perhaps TRBD2 (5 bases). The V end was cut by 1 base, the J end by 2 bases, with 12 bases between. This CDR3 is built from 16 residues. Germline V lookup: CDR1 KGHSH, CDR2 LQKENI. The CDR3: CASSPQGASTYNEQFF. The CDR3 DNA reads TGTGCCAGCTCACCACAGGGAGCCTCCACCTACAATGAGCAGTTCTTC. Full variable domain (missing parts from reference TRBV18 and TRBJ2-1): NAGVMQNPRHLVRRRGQEARLRCSPMKGHSHVYWYRQLPEEGLKFMVYLQKENIIDESGMPKERFSAEFPKEGPSILRIQQVVRGDSAAYFCASSPQGASTYNEQFFGPGTRLTVL.

The CDR3 spells CASSPTALETQYF. The CDR3 nucleotides read TGCGCCAGCAGCCCTACCGCCTTGGAGACCCAGTACTTC. This chain connects TRBV5-1 to TRBJ2-5; D gene unclear. The CDR3 sequence is 13 residues long. CDR1 and CDR2 (germline): SGHRS, YFSETQ. Trimming removed 4 bases at V and 5 bases at J, with 12 bases between.